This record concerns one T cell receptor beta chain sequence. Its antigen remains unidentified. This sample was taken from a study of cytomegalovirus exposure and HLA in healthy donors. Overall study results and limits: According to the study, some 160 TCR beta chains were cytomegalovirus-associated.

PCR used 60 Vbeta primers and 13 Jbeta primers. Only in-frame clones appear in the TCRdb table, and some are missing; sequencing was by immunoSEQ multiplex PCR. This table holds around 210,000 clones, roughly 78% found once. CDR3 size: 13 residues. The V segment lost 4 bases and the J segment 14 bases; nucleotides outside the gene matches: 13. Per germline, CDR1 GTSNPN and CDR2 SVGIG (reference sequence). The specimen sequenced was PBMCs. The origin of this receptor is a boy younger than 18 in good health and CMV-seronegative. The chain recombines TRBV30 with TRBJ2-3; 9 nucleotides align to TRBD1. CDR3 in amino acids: CAWTNRGHYVRYF. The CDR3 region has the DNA TGTGCCTGGACCAACAGGGGGCATTATGTAAGGTATTTT.